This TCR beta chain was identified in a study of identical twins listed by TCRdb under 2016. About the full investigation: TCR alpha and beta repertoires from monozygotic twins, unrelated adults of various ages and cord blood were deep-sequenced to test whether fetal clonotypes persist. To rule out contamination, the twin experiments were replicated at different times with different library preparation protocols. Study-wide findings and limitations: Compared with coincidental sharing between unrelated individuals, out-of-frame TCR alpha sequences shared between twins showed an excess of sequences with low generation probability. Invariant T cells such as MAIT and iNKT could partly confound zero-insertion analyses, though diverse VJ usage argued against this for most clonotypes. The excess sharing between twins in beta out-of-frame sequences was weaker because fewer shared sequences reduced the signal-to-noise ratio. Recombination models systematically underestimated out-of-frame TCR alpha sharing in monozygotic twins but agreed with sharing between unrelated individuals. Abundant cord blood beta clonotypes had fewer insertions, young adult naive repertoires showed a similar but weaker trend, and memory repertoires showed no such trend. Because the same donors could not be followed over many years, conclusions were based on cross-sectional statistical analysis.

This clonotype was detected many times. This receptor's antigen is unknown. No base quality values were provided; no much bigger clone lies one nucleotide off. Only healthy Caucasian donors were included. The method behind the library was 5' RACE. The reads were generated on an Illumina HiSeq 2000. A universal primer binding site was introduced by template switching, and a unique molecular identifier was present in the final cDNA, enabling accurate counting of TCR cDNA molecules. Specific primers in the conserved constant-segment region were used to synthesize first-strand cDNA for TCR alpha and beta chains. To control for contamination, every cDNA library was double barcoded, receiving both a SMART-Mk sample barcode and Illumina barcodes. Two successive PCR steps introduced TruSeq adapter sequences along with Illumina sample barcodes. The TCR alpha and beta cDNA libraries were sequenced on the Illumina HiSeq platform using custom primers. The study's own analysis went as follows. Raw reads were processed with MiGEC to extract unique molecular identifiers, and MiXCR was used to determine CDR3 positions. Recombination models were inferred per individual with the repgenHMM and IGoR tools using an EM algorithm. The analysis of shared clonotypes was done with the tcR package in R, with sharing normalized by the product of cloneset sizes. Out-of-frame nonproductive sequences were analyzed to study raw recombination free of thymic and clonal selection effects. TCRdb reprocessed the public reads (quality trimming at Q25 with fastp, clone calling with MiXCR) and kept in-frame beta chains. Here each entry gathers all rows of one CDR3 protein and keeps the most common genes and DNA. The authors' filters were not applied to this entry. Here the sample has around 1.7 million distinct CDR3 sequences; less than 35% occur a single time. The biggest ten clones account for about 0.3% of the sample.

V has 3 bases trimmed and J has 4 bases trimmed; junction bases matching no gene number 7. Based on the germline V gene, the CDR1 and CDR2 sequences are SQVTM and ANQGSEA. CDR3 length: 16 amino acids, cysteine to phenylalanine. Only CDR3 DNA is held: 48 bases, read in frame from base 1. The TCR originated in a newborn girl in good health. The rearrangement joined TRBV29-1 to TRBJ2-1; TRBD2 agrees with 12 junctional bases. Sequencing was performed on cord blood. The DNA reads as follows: TGCAGCGTTGAGTCACGCCTAGCGGGGGGGTACAATGAGCAGTTCTTC. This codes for CSVESRLAGGYNEQFF.